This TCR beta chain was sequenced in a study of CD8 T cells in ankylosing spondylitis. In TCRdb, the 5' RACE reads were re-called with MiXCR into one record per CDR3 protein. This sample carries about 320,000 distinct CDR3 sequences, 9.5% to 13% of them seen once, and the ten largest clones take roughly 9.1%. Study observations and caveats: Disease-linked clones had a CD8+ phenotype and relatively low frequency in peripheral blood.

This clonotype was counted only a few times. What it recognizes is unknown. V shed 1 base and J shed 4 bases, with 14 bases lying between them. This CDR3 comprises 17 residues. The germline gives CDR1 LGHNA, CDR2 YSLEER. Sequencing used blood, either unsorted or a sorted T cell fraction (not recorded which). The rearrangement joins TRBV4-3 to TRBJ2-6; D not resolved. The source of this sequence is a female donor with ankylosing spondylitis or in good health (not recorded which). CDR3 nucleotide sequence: TGCGCCAGCAGCCAAGCATACGCCGCGGTAGGGGCCAACGTCCTGACTTTC. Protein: CASSQAYAAVGANVLTF.